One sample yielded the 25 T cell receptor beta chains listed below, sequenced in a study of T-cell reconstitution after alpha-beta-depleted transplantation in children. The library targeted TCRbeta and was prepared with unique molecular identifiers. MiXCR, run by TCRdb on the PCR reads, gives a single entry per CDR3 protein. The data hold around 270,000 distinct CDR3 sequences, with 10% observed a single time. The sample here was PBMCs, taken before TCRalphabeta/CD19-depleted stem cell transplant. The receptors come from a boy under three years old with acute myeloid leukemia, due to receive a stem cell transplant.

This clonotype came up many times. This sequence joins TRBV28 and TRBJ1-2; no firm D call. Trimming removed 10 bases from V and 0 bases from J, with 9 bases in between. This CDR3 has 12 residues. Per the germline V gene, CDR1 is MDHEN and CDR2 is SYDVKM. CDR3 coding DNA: TGTGCCACCCCCGGTCCTAACTATGGCTACACCTTC. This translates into CATPGPNYGYTF.

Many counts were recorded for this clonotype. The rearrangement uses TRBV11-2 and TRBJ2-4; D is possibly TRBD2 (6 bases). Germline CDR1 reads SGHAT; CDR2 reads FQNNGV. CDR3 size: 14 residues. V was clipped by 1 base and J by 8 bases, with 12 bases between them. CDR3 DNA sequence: TGTGCCAGCAGCTTAGCGGGGGTTTCGCACATTCAGTACTTC. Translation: CASSLAGVSHIQYF.

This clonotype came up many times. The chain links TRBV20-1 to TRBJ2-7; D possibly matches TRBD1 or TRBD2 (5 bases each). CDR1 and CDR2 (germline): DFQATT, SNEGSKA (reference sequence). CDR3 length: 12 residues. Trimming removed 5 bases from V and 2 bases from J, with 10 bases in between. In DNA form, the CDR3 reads TGCAGTGCTTCGGGACGGACCTACGAGCAGTACTTC. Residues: CSASGRTYEQYF.

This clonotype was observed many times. The CDR3 DNA reads as TGTGCCATACAGGGTGACGGGGAGCTGTTTTTT. Protein: CAIQGDGELFF. J is TRBJ2-2 and V is TRBV10-3, with D possibly TRBD1 on 6 matching bases. The V gene's germline CDR1 is ENHRY and CDR2 SYGVKD. This CDR3 has 11 amino acids. V lost 9 bases to trimming and J lost 7 bases, with 9 bases between them.

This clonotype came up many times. The CDR3 nucleotides read TGTGCCAGCTCACCGGGGGTTGGGGAGCAGTACTTC. Translating gives CASSPGVGEQYF. The rearrangement links TRBV18 to TRBJ2-7; D is perhaps TRBD1 or TRBD2 (5 bases each). The length of the CDR3 is 12 residues. V dropped 3 bases and J dropped 7 bases, with 10 bases sitting between them. Germline lookup yields CDR1 KGHSH and CDR2 LQKENI.

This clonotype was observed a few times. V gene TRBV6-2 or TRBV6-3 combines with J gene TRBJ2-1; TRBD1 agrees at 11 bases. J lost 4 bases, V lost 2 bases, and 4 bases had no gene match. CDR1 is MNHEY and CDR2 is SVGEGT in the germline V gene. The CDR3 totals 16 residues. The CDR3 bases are TGTGCCAGCAGTTACCCCGGACAGGGGGCGTACAATGAGCAGTTCTTC. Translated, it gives CASSYPGQGAYNEQFF.

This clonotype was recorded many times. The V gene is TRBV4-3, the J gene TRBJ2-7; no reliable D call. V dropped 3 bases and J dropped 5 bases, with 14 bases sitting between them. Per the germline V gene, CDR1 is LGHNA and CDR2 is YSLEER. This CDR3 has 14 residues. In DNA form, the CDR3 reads TGCGCCAGCAGCCAGGAAAGGGCCCATAACGAGCAGTACTTC. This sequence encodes CASSQERAHNEQYF.

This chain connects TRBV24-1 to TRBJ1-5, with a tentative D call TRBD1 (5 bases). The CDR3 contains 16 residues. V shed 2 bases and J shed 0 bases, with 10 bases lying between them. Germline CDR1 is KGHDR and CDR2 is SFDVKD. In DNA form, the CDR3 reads TGTGCCACCAGTGATTCCGGGACGTATAGCAATCAGCCCCAGCATTTT. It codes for CATSDSGTYSNQPQHF.

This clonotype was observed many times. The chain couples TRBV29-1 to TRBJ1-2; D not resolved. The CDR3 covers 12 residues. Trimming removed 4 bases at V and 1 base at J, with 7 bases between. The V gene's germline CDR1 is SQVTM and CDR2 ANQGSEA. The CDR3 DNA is TGCAGCGTTGGCTTTTATAACTATGGCTACACCTTC. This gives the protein CSVGFYNYGYTF.

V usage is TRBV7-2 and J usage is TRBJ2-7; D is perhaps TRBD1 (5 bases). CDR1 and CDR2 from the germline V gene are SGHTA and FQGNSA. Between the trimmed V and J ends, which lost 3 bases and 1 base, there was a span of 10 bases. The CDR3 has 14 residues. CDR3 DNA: TGTGCCAGCAGCTTTTCGACAGAATCCTACGAGCAGTACTTC. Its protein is CASSFSTESYEQYF.

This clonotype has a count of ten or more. The CDR3 DNA reads TGCGCCAGCAGCTCGGACACCTCCTACGAGCAGTACTTC. Translated, it gives CASSSDTSYEQYF. The V gene is TRBV5-1, the J gene TRBJ2-7; D is possibly TRBD1 (5 bases). The germline V gene encodes CDR1 SGHRS and CDR2 YFSETQ. Trimming pared 3 bases from V and 0 bases from J, leaving 7 bases between. The CDR3 is 13 residues long.

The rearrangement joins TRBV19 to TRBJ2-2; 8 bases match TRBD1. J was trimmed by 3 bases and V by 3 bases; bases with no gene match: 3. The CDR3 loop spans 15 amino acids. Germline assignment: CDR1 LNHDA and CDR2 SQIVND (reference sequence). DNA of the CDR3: TGTGCCAGTAGTATCGGGGACAGGCACACCGGGGAGCTGTTTTTT. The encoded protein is CASSIGDRHTGELFF.

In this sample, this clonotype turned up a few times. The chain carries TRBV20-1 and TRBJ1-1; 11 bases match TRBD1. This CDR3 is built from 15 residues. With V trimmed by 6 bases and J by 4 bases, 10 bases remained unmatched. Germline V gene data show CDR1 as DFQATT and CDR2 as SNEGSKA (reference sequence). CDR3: CSALLPGTGGTEAFF. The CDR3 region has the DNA TGCAGTGCCCTCTTGCCCGGGACAGGGGGCACTGAAGCTTTCTTT.

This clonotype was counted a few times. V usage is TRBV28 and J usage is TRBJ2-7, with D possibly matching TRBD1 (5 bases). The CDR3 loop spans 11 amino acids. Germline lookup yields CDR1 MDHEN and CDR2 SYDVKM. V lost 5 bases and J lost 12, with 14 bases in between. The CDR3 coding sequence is TGTGCCAGCAGTCCGCGTGGACATCTGTACTTC. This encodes CASSPRGHLYF.

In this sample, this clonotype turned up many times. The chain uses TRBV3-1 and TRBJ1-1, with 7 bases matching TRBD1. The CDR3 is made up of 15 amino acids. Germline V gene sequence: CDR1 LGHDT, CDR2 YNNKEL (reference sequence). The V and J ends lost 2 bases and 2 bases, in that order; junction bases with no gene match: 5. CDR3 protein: CASSQTGVLNTEAFF. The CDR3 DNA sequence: TGTGCCAGCAGCCAAACAGGGGTACTAAACACTGAAGCTTTCTTT.

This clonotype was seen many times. This CDR3 reads CSVAQTRMGPQETQYF. CDR3 coding DNA: TGCAGCGTTGCCCAGACTAGAATGGGGCCTCAAGAGACCCAGTACTTC. The V call is TRBV29-1, the J call TRBJ2-5, with a possible D match to TRBD2 (6 bases). V lost 4 bases, J lost 2 bases, and 20 bases lay in between. The CDR3 extends over 16 amino acids. CDR1 is SQVTM and CDR2 is ANQGSEA in the germline V gene.

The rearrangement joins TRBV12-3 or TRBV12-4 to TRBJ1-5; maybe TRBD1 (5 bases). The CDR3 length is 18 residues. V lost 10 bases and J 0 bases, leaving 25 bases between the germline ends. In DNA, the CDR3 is TGTGCCATCTGTTTAGCAGGTTTGGGGCCCTATAGCAATCAGCCCCAGCATTTT. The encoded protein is CAICLAGLGPYSNQPQHF.

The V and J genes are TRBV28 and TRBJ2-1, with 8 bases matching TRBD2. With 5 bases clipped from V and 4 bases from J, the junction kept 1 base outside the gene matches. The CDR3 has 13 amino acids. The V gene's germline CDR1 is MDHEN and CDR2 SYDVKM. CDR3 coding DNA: TGTGCCAGCAGTCAGCGGGGGTACAATGAGCAGTTCTTC. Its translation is CASSQRGYNEQFF.

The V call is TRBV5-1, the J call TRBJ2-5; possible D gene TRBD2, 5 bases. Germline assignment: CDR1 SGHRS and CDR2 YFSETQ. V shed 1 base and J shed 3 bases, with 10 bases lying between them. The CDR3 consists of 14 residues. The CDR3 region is CASSLFRGKETQYF. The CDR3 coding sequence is TGCGCCAGCAGCTTGTTTAGAGGGAAAGAGACCCAGTACTTC.

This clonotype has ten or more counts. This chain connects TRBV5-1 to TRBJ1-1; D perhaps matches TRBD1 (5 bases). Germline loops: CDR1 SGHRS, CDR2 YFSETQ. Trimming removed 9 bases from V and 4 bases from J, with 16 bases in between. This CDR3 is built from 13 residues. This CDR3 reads CATSGTGGTEAFF. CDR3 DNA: TGCGCCACCTCAGGGACGGGAGGCACTGAAGCTTTCTTT.

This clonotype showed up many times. The CDR3 here is CASSELGRPYNEQFF. The CDR3 nucleotides are TGTGCCAGCAGTGAATTGGGGCGACCCTACAATGAGCAGTTCTTC. The chain couples TRBV6-1 to TRBJ2-1, with D possibly being TRBD1 (5 bases). Germline V gene lookup returns CDR1 MNHNS and CDR2 SASEGT. The V and J ends lost 2 bases and 2 bases respectively, with 10 bases between them. The CDR3 length is 15 residues.

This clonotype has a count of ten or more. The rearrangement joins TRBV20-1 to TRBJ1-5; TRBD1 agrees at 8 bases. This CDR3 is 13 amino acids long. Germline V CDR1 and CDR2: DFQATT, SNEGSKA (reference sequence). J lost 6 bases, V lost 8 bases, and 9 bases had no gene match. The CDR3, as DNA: TGCAGTACAAATACAGGGGGACGTCAGCCCCAGCATTTT. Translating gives CSTNTGGRQPQHF.

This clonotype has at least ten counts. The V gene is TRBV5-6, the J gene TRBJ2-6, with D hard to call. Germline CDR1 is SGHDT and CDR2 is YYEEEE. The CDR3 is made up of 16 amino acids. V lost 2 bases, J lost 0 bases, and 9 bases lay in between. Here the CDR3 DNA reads TGTGCCAGCAGCTTACCCGACGGCTCTGGGGCCAACGTCCTGACTTTC. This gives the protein CASSLPDGSGANVLTF.

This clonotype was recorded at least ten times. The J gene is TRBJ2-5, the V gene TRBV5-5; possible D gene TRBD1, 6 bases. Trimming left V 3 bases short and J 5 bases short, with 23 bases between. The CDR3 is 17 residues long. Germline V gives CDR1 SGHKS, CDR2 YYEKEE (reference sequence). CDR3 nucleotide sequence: TGTGCCAGCAGCTCCAGGGGCCTACGGGACACCGCGGAGACCCAGTACTTC. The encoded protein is CASSSRGLRDTAETQYF.

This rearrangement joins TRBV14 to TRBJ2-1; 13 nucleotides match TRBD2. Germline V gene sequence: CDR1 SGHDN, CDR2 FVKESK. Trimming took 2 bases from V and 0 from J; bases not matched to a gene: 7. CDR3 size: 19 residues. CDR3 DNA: TGTGCCAGCAGCCAAACCGGGACTAGCGGGAACCGCTCCTACAATGAGCAGTTCTTC. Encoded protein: CASSQTGTSGNRSYNEQFF.